This T cell receptor (beta chain) was observed in a study of cytomegalovirus exposure and HLA in healthy donors. Overall study results and limits: The study found most TCR sequences rare, yet found some public TCRs in many donors.

Measured with immunoSEQ multiplex PCR; TCRdb has only the in-frame clones, and not every one. This repertoire shows a few hundred thousand clones, around 90% found once; its top ten account for around 3%. This clone was seen once. Antigen unknown. Sequencing was carried out using PBMCs. The clonotype was recovered from a young woman in good health and CMV-seronegative.

The DNA of the CDR3 is TGTGCCAGCAGTTACGGGTCAGGGTCCTACGAGCAGTACTTC. This translates into CASSYGSGSYEQYF. This chain connects TRBV27 to TRBJ2-7, with D tentatively TRBD1 (5 bases). The germline CDR1 and CDR2 sequences are MNHEY and SMNVEV (reference sequence). The CDR3 sequence is 14 residues long. V was trimmed by 4 bases and J by 1 base, leaving 11 bases between them.